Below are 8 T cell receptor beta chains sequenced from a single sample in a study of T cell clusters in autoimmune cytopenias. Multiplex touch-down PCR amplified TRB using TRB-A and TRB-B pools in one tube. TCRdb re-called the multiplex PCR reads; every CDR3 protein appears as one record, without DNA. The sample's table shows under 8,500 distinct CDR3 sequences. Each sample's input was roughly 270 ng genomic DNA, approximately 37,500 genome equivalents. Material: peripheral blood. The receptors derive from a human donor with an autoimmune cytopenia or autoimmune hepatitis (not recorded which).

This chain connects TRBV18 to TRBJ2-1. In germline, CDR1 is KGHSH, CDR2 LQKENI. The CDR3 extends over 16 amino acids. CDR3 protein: CASSPLGSLSYNEQFF.

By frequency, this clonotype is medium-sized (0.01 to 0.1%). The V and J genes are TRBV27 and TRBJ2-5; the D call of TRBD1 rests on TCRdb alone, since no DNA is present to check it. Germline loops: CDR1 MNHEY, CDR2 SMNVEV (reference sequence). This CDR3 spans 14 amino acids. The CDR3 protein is CASSSRGPRETQYF.

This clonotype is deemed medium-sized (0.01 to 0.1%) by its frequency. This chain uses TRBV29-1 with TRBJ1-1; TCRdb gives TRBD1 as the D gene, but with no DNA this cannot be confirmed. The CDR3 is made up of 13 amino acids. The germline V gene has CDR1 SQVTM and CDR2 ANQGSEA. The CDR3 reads CSVATGWVGEAFF.

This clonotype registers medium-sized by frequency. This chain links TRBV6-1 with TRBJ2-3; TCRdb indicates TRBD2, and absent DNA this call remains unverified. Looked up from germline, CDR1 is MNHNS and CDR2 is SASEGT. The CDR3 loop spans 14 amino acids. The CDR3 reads CASSRRGGTDTQYF.

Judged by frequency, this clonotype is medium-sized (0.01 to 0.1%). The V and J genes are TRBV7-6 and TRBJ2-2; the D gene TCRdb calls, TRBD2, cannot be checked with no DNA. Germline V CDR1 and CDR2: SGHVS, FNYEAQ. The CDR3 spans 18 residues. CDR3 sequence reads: CASSFLRARGSNTGELFF.

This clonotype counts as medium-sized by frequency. The CDR3 loop reads CASSPRTGVMNTEAFF. This chain connects TRBV11-1 to TRBJ1-1; the D gene TCRdb calls, TRBD1, cannot be checked with no DNA. Germline CDR1 and CDR2: SGHAT and FQDESV (reference sequence). This CDR3 region has 16 residues.

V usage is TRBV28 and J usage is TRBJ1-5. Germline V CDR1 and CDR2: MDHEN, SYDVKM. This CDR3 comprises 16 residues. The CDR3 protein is CASSLRIGRADQPQHF.

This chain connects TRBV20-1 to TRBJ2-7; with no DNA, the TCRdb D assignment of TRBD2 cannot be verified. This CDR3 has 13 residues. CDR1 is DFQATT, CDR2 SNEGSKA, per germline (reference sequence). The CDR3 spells CSAVTTAPYEQYF.